This TCR beta chain was observed in a study of blood T cells in healthy people across ages. Study-level findings and limits: Long-lived donors exceeded aged donors in naive CD4+ cells and diversity.

The CDR3 sequence is 14 residues long. V lost 7 bases and J lost 4; bases outside the gene matches: 8. Per germline, CDR1 LNHDA and CDR2 SQIVND (reference sequence). This clonotype was detected only a few times. Antigen unknown. Next came a second PCR, run for about 7 to 12 cycles, which used a sample-barcoded 5' primer along with a J-beta primer mix. TCRdb fed the 5' RACE reads into MiXCR, producing one record per CDR3 protein. The data hold over 600,000 distinct CDR3 sequences, with around three fifths observed a single time. Total RNA extraction produced at least 5.5 micrograms (per sample) for the study.

The gene calls are TRBV19 and TRBJ2-5, with 8 nucleotides matching TRBD2. This TCR derives from a man aged 35 to 55 in good health. Sequencing input: blood. In nucleotides, the CDR3 is TGTGCCAGTACCCGGACTAGCTTCGGAGAGACCCAGTACTTC. It yields the protein CASTRTSFGETQYF.